This T cell receptor beta chain was identified during a study of T-cell memory formation after mild COVID-19 (dated by TCRdb to the early 2020s). Regarding the study in general: Most TCR sequence clusters were specific to one of the two donors. Two young, previously healthy adult volunteers, one female and one male, were included in the cohort. In a couple of donors, T-cell clones that expanded and contracted after mild COVID-19 were tracked by sequencing TCRalpha and TCRbeta repertoires over time. Results the study describes overall, beyond this receptor: Balanced CD4/CD8 phenotypes were observed for clones contracting from day 15 to 85, whereas a bias towards CD4+ was observed for a second wave of clones expanding from day 15 to 37. Only two mild cases were covered in the study, and larger cohorts including severe cases with pre-infection samples were considered necessary. SARS-CoV-2 specificity of the second-wave clones peaking on day 37 was not confirmed. Some responding clones were detected in pre-infection memory, suggesting pre-existing cross-reactive memory T cells joined the SARS-CoV-2 response. Contracting CD4+ clones appeared mostly in the CM and EM memory subsets, whereas CD8+ clones were enriched in EMRA.

Ficoll-Paque density gradient centrifugation was used to isolate PBMCs. On this clonotype itself: The target of this receptor is not known. The record has no base qualities; no much larger clone is one base away.

The CDR3 measures 15 amino acids from cysteine to phenylalanine. The only DNA kept is the CDR3, 45 bases in frame from the first base. The germline V gene yields SGHRS for CDR1 and YFSETQ for CDR2. V ends up 2 bases short and J 9 bases short, with an unmatched junction base count of 9. Sequencing took place on an Illumina NovaSeq 6000. TCRalpha and TCRbeta cDNA libraries were built by 5'RACE with constant-segment primers, adding sample barcodes and unique molecular identifiers. RNA was extracted from every sample with Trizol reagent. Library amplification was performed in two PCR steps, and a second sample barcode and Illumina TruSeq adapters were introduced in the second step. Sequencing of the libraries was done on an Illumina NovaSeq, producing 2 x 150 bp paired-end reads. Concerning the study's data processing: Reads were demultiplexed and collapsed into UMI-guided consensus sequences with migec v1.2.7. Using mixcr v2.1.11, UMI consensuses were aligned to TRA and TRB V and J templates and then assembled into clonotypes. Expanded or contracted clonotypes were those called significant by both edgeR and NoisET, with noise models trained on biological replicates. For edgeR calls, a false discovery rate-adjusted p below 0.01 and a log2 fold-change threshold of 1 were applied. As an exploratory analysis of dynamics, PCA with hierarchical clustering was applied to max-normalized trajectories of the 1000 most abundant clonotypes. Separately sequenced CD4+ and CD8+ repertoires were used to assign the CD4 or CD8 phenotype of responding clones. Starting from the raw public reads, TCRdb applied fastp trimming at Q25, assembled clones with MiXCR and retained in-frame beta chains. A single entry per CDR3 protein holds the most common genes and DNA from its merged rows. These V and J calls rely on TCRdb rather than the paper's analysis. The table for this sample lists a few hundred thousand distinct CDR3 sequences; 20% to 25% of them were counted only once. The top ten hold approximately 22% of the sample.

The receptor was isolated from a man aged 18-30 years who had mild COVID-19 (a few samples of this study predate the infection). The sample titles of this study are shuffled in the database, so cell type and time point are left out; the donor was told from shared clones. The sequence links TRBV5-1 to TRBJ2-4; the central 9 bases match TRBD1. The sequencing input was PBMCs or a T cell subset sorted from them (not recorded which). The DNA is as follows: TGCGCCAGCAGCTTTGGGCACGGGACAGGGACCATTCAGTACTTC. It encodes CASSFGHGTGTIQYF.